These 12 T cell receptor beta chains originate from one sample sequenced in a study of shared clonotypes between healthy human individuals (dated by TCRdb to 2019 to 2021). The library was prepared using the immunoSEQ multiplex PCR assay. TCRdb carries this immuneACCESS record with in-frame sequences only. Its versions omit some clonotypes, under half of them owing to an unresolved V gene in the studies checked, with the rest unexplained. This sample comprises around 1,900,000 clones, approximately 92% of them detected only once. Around 1.7% of the sample comes from the top ten. CD8 naive samples were CD45RO-negative cells positively selected for CCR7, giving a CD45RA+CCR7+ population that excluded TemRA cells. Sequenced input: naive CD8+ T cells from PBMCs. Reading the label with the study, this specimen's cell subset or site is: CD45RA+CCR7+. Source of these receptors: a man between 18 and 35 years old in good health. Some clones in this sample may be carry-over from other donors' samples.

This chain joins TRBV5-4 and TRBJ2-7; TRBD2 aligns across 10 bases. CDR3 length equals 16 residues. Germline CDR1 SGHNT, CDR2 YYREEE (reference sequence). The junction had 13 bases not matched to a gene; V was cut back by 4 bases and J by 6 bases. The CDR3 here is CASSGSSGLAISEQYF. CDR3 nucleotide sequence: TGTGCCAGCAGCGGTTCCTCGGGACTAGCGATCTCCGAGCAGTACTTC.

A note on this clone: Other DNA sequences within the sample encode an identical CDR3. The chain is built from TRBV4-1 and TRBJ1-1; D is possibly TRBD1 (6 bases). This CDR3 region has 15 residues. In germline, CDR1 is MGHRA, CDR2 YSYEKL. The ends were cut back, 0 bases at V and 0 bases at J, with 8 bases in the middle. DNA for the CDR3: TGCGCCAGCAGCCAAGATCCAGGGGTGAACACTGAAGCTTTCTTT. Protein: CASSQDPGVNTEAFF.

The V call is TRBV5-6, the J call TRBJ1-4; D may be TRBD1 (6 bases). This CDR3 comprises 15 residues. The V end lost 4 bases, the J end lost 8 bases, and 18 bases lay between the germline ends. Germline V gene sequence: CDR1 SGHDT, CDR2 YYEEEE. The chain's CDR3 is CASSRITGNLEKLFF. In DNA form, the CDR3 reads TGTGCCAGCAGCCGAATAACAGGGAACCTAGAAAAACTGTTTTTT.

The chain joins TRBV7-8 to TRBJ2-7; D call uncertain. CDR3 length: 13 residues. CDR1 and CDR2 (germline): SGHVS, FQNEAQ. The V and J ends lost 4 bases and 1 base respectively, with 8 bases between them. CDR3 bases: TGTGCCAGCAGCTGGGCTGATTCCTACGAGCAGTACTTC. Translated: CASSWADSYEQYF.

The chain uses TRBV2 and TRBJ1-1; D ambiguous. Germline values: CDR1 SNHLY, CDR2 FYNNEI. V was pared by 7 bases and J by 0 bases, with 12 bases between. The CDR3 extends over 14 amino acids. The CDR3 is CASTFPKLNTEAFF. CDR3 sequence (DNA): TGTGCCAGCACCTTCCCCAAGTTGAACACTGAAGCTTTCTTT.

The chain recombines TRBV29-1 with TRBJ2-1; TRBD2 aligns across 11 bases. The J segment lost 6 bases and the V segment lost 1 base, leaving 2 bases of the junction unmatched. The CDR3 contains 14 residues. Looked up from germline, CDR1 is SQVTM and CDR2 is ANQGSEA. CDR3 amino acids: CSVEAGLAANEQFF. The CDR3, as DNA: TGCAGCGTTGAAGCGGGACTAGCGGCCAATGAGCAGTTCTTC.

The chain joins TRBV13 to TRBJ1-1; no clear D. This CDR3 contains 15 residues. V was cut by 0 bases and J by 1 base, with 9 bases left in between. Germline V gene data show CDR1 as PRHDT and CDR2 as FYEKMQ (reference sequence). The chain's CDR3 is CASSLGRYGNTEAFF. CDR3 in DNA: TGTGCCAGCAGCTTAGGACGCTACGGGAACACTGAAGCTTTCTTT. The full variable domain, its missing parts supplied by reference TRBV13 and TRBJ1-1, is AAGVIQSPRHLIKEKRETATLKCYPIPRHDTVYWYQQGPGQDPQFLISFYEKMQSDKGSIPDRFSAQQFSDYHSELNMSSLELGDSALYFCASSLGRYGNTEAFFGQGTRLTVV.

The chain combines TRBV27 with TRBJ2-3, with 11 bases matching TRBD2. This CDR3 region has 15 residues. V shed 8 bases, J shed 4 bases, and the junction held 8 bases outside the gene matches. Germline V gives CDR1 MNHEY, CDR2 SMNVEV (reference sequence). CDR3 DNA: TGTGCCAGCGGACTAGCGGGCCCGAGGGCAGATACGCAGTATTTT. Its protein is CASGLAGPRADTQYF.

The chain recombines TRBV27 with TRBJ1-5; D is uncertain. The ends were cut back, 5 bases at V and 4 bases at J, with 9 bases in the middle. Germline V gene sequence: CDR1 MNHEY, CDR2 SMNVEV (reference sequence). The CDR3 sequence is 13 residues long. The CDR3 sequence is CASSTKLNQPQHF. DNA for the CDR3: TGTGCCAGCAGTACGAAGTTAAATCAGCCCCAGCATTTT.

The V gene is TRBV5-1, the J gene TRBJ2-1; 10 bases match TRBD2. The CDR3 has 16 residues. V gave up 3 bases and J gave up 0 bases; unmatched junction bases: 3. Germline CDR1 and CDR2: SGHRS and YFSETQ. CDR3 sequence (DNA): TGCGCCAGCAGCTCCTTAGCGGGAGGCTCCTACAATGAGCAGTTCTTC. It specifies CASSSLAGGSYNEQFF. Together with reference TRBV5-1 and TRBJ2-1, the CDR3 gives the full variable domain: KAGVTQTPRYLIKTRGQQVTLSCSPISGHRSVSWYQQTPGQGLQFLFEYFSETQRNKGNFPGRFSGRQFSNSRSEMNVSTLELGDSALYLCASSSLAGGSYNEQFFGPGTRLTVL.

V usage is TRBV7-9 and J usage is TRBJ2-3; D remains unclear. The CDR3 totals 14 residues. V dropped 8 bases and J dropped 2 bases, with 14 bases sitting between them. CDR1 is SEHNR, CDR2 FQNEAQ, per germline (reference sequence). The chain's CDR3 is CASVGGRFTDTQYF. The DNA of the CDR3 is TGTGCCAGCGTAGGTGGGCGGTTCACAGATACGCAGTATTTT.

The rearrangement uses TRBV7-9 and TRBJ2-7; D unclear. V shed 3 bases and J shed 6 bases, with 9 bases lying between them. CDR1 and CDR2 from the germline V gene are SEHNR and FQNEAQ (reference sequence). The CDR3 is 12 amino acids. The CDR3 region has the DNA TGTGCCAGCAGCTTCCTGCAGGCCGAGCAGTACTTC. Its protein product is CASSFLQAEQYF.